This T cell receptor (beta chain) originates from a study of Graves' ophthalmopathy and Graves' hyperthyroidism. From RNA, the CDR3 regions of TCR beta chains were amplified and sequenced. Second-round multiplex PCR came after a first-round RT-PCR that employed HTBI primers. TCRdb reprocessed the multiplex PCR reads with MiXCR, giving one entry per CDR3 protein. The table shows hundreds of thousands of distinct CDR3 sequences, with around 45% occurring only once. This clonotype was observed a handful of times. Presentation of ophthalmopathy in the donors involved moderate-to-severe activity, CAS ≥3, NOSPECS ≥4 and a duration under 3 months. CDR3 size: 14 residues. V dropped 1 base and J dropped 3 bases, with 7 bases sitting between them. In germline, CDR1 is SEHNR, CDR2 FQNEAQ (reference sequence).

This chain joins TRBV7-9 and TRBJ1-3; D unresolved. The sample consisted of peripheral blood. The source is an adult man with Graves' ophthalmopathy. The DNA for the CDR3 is TGTGCCAGCAGCTTAGAGGAGTTTGGAAACACCATATATTTT. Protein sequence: CASSLEEFGNTIYF. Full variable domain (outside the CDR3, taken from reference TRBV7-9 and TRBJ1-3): DTGVSQNPRHKITKRGQNVTFRCDPISEHNRLYWYRQTLGQGPEFLTYFQNEAQLEKSRLLSDRFSAERPKGSFSTLEIQRTEQGDSAMYLCASSLEEFGNTIYFGEGSWLTVV.